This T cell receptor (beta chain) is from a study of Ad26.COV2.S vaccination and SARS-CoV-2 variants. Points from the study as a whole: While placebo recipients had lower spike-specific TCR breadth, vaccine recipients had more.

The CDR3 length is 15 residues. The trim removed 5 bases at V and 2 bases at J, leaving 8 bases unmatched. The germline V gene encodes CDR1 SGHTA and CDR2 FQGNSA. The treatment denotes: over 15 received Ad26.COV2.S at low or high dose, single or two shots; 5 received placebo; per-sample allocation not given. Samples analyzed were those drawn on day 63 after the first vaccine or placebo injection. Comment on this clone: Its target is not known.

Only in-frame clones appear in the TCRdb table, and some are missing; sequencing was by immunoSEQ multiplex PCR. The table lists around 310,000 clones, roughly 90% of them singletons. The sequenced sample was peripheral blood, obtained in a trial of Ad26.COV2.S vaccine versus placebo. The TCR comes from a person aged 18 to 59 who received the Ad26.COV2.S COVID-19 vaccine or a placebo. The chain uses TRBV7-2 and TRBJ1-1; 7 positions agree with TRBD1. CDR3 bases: TGTGCCAGCAGCCCAGGGGGGCCCCGAAACACTGAAGCTTTCTTT. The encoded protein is CASSPGGPRNTEAFF.